The clone carrying this T cell receptor beta chain came up a few times. As yet, its antigen is unknown. Patients underwent thyroid surgery, and none had received any treatment before it. Per the study methods: To classify distant metastasis in papillary thyroid cancer, a model was built from CDR3 differences across clinicopathological groups. TCRdb re-processed the PCR reads through MiXCR. The V and J calls were not made by the authors but by TCRdb's processing. The sample yields roughly 40,000 clones, 12% seen once. This record belongs to a study of metastatic and nonmetastatic thyroid tumors. Across the study: The authors compared repertoires across blood and tumor or nodule tissue from malignant and benign thyroid patients.

Broader study findings: Significantly higher TCR beta diversity was reportedly seen in malignant thyroid tumors than benign nodules, in blood and tumor.

This CDR3 has 16 residues. Losses at the gene ends were 1 base for V and 8 bases for J; bases not matched to a gene: 10. The germline gives CDR1 MDHEN, CDR2 SYDVKM. V is TRBV28 and J is TRBJ1-2; TRBD1 matches at 10 bases. Sequencing was done on a sample of blood. The receptor was isolated from a male donor with papillary thyroid cancer or a benign thyroid nodule (not recorded which). Some clones in this sample may be carry-over from other donors' samples. The CDR3, as DNA: TGTGCCAGCAGTTTATTACCCGACAGGGGGCTAGGAGGCTACACCTTC. Residues: CASSLLPDRGLGGYTF.